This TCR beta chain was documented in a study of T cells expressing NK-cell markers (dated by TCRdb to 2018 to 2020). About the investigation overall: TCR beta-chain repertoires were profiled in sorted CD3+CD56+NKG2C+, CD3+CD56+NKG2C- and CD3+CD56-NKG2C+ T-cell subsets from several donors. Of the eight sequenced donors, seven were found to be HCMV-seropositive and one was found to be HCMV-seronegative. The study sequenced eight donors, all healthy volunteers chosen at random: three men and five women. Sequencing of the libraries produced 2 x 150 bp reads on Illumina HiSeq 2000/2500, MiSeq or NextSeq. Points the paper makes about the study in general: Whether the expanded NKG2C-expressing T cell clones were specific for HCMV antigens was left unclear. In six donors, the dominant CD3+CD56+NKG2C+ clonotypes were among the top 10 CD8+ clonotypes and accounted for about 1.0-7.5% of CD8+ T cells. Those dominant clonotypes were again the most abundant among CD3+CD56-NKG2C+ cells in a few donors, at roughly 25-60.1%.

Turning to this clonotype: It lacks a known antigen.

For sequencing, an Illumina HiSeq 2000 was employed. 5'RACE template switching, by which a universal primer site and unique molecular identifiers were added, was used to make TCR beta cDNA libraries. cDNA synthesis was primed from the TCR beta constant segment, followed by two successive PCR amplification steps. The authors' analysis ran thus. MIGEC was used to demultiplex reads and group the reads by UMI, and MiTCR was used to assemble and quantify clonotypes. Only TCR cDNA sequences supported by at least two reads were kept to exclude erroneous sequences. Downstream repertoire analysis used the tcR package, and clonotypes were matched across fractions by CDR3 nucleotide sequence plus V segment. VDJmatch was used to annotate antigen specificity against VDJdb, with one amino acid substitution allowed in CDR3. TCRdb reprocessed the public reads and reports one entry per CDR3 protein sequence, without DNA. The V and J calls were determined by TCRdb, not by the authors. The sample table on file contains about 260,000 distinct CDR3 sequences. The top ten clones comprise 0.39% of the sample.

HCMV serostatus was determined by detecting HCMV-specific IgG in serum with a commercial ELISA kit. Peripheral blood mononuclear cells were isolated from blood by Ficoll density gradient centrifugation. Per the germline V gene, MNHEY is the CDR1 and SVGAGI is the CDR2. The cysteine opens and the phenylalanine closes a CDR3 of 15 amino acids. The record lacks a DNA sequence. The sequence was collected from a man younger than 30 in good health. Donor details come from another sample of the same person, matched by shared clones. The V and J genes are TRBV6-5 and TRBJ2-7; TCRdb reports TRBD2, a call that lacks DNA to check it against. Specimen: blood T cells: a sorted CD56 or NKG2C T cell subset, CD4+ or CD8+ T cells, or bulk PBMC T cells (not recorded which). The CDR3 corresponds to CASSYSSGLVGEQYF.